These T cell receptor beta chains were read from a single sample in a study of shared clonotypes between healthy human individuals. The method was immunoSEQ multiplex PCR; TCRdb's version includes in-frame clones alone and lacks a portion of them. The sample carries approximately 350,000 clones, approximately 97% recorded once. The sequenced sample was memory CD8+ T cells sorted from blood. These TCRs come from a man younger than 40 in good health. Both conserved end residues are part of each CDR3. A D gene is named only where the DNA matches it firmly. The size of a clone is reported for some rows only, either as once, few or many, or as a class for expanded clones.

d_gene: .; j_gene: TRBJ2-4; abundance: .; v_gene: TRBV4-2; CDR3nt: TGTGCCAGCAGTTACAGGGAAAACATTCAGTACTTC; CDR3aa: CASSYRENIQYF
d_gene: .; j_gene: TRBJ2-7; abundance: .; v_gene: TRBV2; CDR3nt: TGTGCCAGCAGTGAAGCCCGGTCGGAGCCCTACGAGCAGTACTTC; CDR3aa: CASSEARSEPYEQYF
d_gene: .; j_gene: TRBJ1-4; abundance: .; v_gene: TRBV4-2; CDR3nt: TGTGCCAGCAGCCAAGGGGGGGGAACTAATGAAAAACTGTTTTTT; CDR3aa: CASSQGGGTNEKLFF
d_gene: TRBD2; j_gene: TRBJ2-5; abundance: .; v_gene: TRBV6-5; CDR3nt: TGTGCCAGCAGTCTCCAAACTAGCGGTCAAGAGACCCAGTACTTC; CDR3aa: CASSLQTSGQETQYF
d_gene: TRBD2; j_gene: TRBJ2-1; abundance: .; v_gene: TRBV7-3; CDR3nt: TGTGCCAGCAGATCCTGGACTAGCGGGAGGGCCCCGGATGAGCAGTTCTTC; CDR3aa: CASRSWTSGRAPDEQFF
d_gene: .; j_gene: TRBJ2-3; abundance: .; v_gene: TRBV5-1; CDR3nt: TGCGCCAGCAGCTTGGCTAGCACAGATACGCAGTATTTT; CDR3aa: CASSLASTDTQYF
d_gene: .; j_gene: TRBJ1-5; abundance: .; v_gene: TRBV10-3; CDR3nt: TGTGCCATCAGTCCAGGGTGGGGTAACGGTCAGCCCCAGCATTTT; CDR3aa: CAISPGWGNGQPQHF
d_gene: TRBD2; j_gene: TRBJ2-2; abundance: .; v_gene: TRBV13; CDR3nt: TGTGCCAGCAGCGCCAGCGGGAGGGCCGCCGGGGAGCTGTTTTTT; CDR3aa: CASSASGRAAGELFF
d_gene: .; j_gene: TRBJ2-2; abundance: .; v_gene: TRBV7-9; CDR3nt: TGTGCCAGCAGCCCCCCGACTAGACCGAACACCGGGGAGCTGTTTTTT; CDR3aa: CASSPPTRPNTGELFF
d_gene: .; j_gene: TRBJ1-2; abundance: .; v_gene: TRBV28; CDR3nt: TGTGCCAGCAGCTACAGGGTTAGCGGCTACACCTTC; CDR3aa: CASSYRVSGYTF
d_gene: TRBD1; j_gene: TRBJ1-2; abundance: .; v_gene: TRBV2; CDR3nt: TGTGCCAGCAGCGGGACAGGGAACTATGGCTACACCTTC; CDR3aa: CASSGTGNYGYTF
d_gene: .; j_gene: TRBJ2-1; abundance: .; v_gene: TRBV29-1; CDR3nt: TGCAGCGTTGAGGATCACAGATACAGGGGGGGCAATGAGCAGTTCTTC; CDR3aa: CSVEDHRYRGGNEQFF
d_gene: .; j_gene: TRBJ2-2; abundance: .; v_gene: TRBV9; CDR3nt: TGTGCCAGCAGCGTAAACAGGCTGAACACCGGGGAGCTGTTTTTT; CDR3aa: CASSVNRLNTGELFF
d_gene: TRBD1; j_gene: TRBJ1-5; abundance: .; v_gene: TRBV30; CDR3nt: TGTGCCTGGAGTTCTGGAGGGGGCAGACAGCCCCAGCATTTT; CDR3aa: CAWSSGGGRQPQHF
d_gene: .; j_gene: TRBJ1-2; abundance: .; v_gene: TRBV20-1; CDR3nt: TGCAGTGCTGGACGTATCTATGGCTACACCTTC; CDR3aa: CSAGRIYGYTF
d_gene: .; j_gene: TRBJ1-3; abundance: .; v_gene: TRBV19; CDR3nt: TGTGCCAGTAGTGCCTTCTCTGGAAACACCATATATTTT; CDR3aa: CASSAFSGNTIYF
d_gene: .; j_gene: TRBJ1-1; abundance: .; v_gene: TRBV4-1; CDR3nt: TGCGCCAGCAGCCAAGAAGGGAGCTTGACCCCGAACACTGAAGCTTTCTTT; CDR3aa: CASSQEGSLTPNTEAFF
d_gene: TRBD1; j_gene: TRBJ2-7; abundance: .; v_gene: TRBV5-1; CDR3nt: TGCGCCAGCAAGAGGACAGGCTACGAGCAGTACTTC; CDR3aa: CASKRTGYEQYF
d_gene: .; j_gene: TRBJ2-4; abundance: .; v_gene: TRBV19; CDR3nt: TGTGCCAGTAGTAGGTGGGGGACTGACTCGGCGAGGGCCAAAAACATTCAGTACTTC; CDR3aa: CASSRWGTDSARAKNIQYF
d_gene: .; j_gene: TRBJ1-2; abundance: .; v_gene: TRBV9; CDR3nt: TGTGCCAGCAGCGTAGTGGGGGGCTACCGAGGCTACACCTTC; CDR3aa: CASSVVGGYRGYTF
d_gene: .; j_gene: TRBJ2-3; abundance: once; v_gene: TRBV11-2; CDR3nt: TGTGCCAGCAGCTTAGGCTGGGGCACAGATACGCAGTATTTT; CDR3aa: CASSLGWGTDTQYF
d_gene: .; j_gene: TRBJ2-1; abundance: .; v_gene: TRBV2; CDR3nt: TGTGCCAGCAGTTGGGAGGGGGGTCTATCCTACAATGAGCAGTTCTTC; CDR3aa: CASSWEGGLSYNEQFF
d_gene: .; j_gene: TRBJ2-7; abundance: .; v_gene: TRBV2; CDR3nt: TGTGCCAGCAGTGAAGCGCTTCTGGAAAGGCAGTACTTC; CDR3aa: CASSEALLERQYF
d_gene: TRBD2; j_gene: TRBJ2-1; abundance: .; v_gene: TRBV4-2; CDR3nt: TGTGCCAGCAGCCAAGATCGGCGGGGGTCCTACAATGAGCAGTTCTTC; CDR3aa: CASSQDRRGSYNEQFF
d_gene: TRBD1; j_gene: TRBJ2-7; abundance: .; v_gene: TRBV4-1; CDR3nt: TGCGCCAGCAGCCCTAGGACAGGGGGTATATACGAGCAGTACTTC; CDR3aa: CASSPRTGGIYEQYF